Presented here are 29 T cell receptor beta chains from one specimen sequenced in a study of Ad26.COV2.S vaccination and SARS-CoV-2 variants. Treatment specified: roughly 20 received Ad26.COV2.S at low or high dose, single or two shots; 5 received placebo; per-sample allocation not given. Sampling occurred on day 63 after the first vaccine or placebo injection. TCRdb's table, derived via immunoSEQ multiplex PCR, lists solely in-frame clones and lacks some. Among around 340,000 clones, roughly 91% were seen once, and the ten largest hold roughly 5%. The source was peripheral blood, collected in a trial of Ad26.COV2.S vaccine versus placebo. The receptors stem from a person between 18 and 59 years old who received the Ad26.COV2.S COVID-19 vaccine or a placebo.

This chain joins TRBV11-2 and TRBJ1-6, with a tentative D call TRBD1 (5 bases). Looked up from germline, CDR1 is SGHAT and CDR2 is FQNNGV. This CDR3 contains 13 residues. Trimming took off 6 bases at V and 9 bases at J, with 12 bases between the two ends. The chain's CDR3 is CASRRGEASPLHF. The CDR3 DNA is TGTGCCAGCAGGAGAGGGGAGGCTTCACCCCTCCACTTT. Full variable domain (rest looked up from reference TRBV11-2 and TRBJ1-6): EAGVAQSPRYKIIEKRQSVAFWCNPISGHATLYWYQQILGQGPKLLIQFQNNGVVDDSQLPKDRFSAERLKGVDSTLKIQPAKLEDSAVYLCASRRGEASPLHFGNGTRLTVT.

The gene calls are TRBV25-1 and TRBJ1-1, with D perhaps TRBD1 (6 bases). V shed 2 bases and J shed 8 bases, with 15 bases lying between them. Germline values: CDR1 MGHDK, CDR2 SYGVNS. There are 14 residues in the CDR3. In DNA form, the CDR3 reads TGTGCCAGCAGTGAAAACAGGGACTACGACGAAGCTTTCTTT. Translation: CASSENRDYDEAFF.

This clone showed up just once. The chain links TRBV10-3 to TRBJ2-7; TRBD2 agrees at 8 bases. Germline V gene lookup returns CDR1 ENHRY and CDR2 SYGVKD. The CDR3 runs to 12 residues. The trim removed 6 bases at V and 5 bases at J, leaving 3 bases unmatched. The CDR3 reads CAISGGGDEQYF. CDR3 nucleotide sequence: TGTGCCATCAGCGGGGGGGGCGACGAGCAGTACTTC.

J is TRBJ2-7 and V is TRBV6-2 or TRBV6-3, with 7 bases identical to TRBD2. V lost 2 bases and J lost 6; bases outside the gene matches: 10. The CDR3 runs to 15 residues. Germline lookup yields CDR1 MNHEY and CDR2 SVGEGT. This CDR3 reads CASSYAERGTGEQYF. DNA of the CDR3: TGTGCCAGCAGTTACGCTGAGCGGGGAACGGGCGAGCAGTACTTC.

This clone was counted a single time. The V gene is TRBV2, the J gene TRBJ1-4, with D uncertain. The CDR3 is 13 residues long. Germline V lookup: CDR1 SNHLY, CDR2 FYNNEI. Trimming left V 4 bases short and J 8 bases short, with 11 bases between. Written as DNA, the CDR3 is TGTGCCAGCAGTGTGGACCAACCGGAAAAACTGTTTTTT. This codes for CASSVDQPEKLFF.

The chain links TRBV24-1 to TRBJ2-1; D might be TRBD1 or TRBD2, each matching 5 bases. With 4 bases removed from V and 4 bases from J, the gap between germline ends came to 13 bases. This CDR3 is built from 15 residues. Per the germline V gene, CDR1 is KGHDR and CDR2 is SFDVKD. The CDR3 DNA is TGTGCCACCAGTGACTCCGGGACGAAGTACAATGAGCAGTTCTTC. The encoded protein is CATSDSGTKYNEQFF.

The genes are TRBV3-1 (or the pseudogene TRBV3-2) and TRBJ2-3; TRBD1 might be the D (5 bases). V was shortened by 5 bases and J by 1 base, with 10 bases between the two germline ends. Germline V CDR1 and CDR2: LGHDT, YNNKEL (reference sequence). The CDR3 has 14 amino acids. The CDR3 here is CASSKLQGTDTQYF. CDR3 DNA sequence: TGTGCCAGCAGCAAACTACAGGGCACAGATACGCAGTATTTT.

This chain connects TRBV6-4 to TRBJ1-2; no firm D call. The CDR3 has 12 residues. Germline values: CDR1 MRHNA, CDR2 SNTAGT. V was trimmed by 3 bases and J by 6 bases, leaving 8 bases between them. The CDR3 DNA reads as TGTGCCAGCAGTGAACACTGGGATGGCTACACCTTC. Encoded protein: CASSEHWDGYTF.

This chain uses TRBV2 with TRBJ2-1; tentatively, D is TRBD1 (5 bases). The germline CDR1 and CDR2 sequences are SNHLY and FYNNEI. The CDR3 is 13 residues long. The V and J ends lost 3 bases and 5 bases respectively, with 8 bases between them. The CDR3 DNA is TGTGCCAGCAGTGAGCCAGGGAACAATGAGCAGTTCTTC. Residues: CASSEPGNNEQFF.

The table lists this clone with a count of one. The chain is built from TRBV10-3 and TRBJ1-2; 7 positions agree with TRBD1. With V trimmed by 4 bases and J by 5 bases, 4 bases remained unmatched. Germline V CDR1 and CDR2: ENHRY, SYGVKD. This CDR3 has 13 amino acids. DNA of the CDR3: TGTGCCATCAGTGGGGACAGAGAGTATGGCTACACCTTC. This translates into CAISGDREYGYTF.

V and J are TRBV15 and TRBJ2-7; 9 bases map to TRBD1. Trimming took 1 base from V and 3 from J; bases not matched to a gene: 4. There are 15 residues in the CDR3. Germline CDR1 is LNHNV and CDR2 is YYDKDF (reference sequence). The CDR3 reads CATSRGGQGRYEQYF. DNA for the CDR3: TGTGCCACCAGCAGAGGAGGACAGGGGCGCTACGAGCAGTACTTC. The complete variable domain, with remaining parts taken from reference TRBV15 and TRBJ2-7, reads DAMVIQNPRYQVTQFGKPVTLSCSQTLNHNVMYWYQQKSSQAPKLLFHYYDKDFNNEADTPDNFQSRRPNTSFCFLDIRSPGLGDTAMYLCATSRGGQGRYEQYFGPGTRLTVT.

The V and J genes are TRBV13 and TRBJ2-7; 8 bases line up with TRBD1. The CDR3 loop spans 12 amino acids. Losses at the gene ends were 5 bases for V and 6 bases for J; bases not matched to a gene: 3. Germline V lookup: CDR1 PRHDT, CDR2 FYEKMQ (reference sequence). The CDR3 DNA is TGTGCCAGCAGCACGGGACAGGTCGAGCAGTACTTC. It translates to CASSTGQVEQYF.

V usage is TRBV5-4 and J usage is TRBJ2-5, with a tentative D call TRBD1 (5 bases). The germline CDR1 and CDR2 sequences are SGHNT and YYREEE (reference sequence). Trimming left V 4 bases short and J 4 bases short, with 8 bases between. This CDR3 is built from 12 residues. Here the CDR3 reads CASSEDRETQYF. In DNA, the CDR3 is TGTGCCAGCAGCGAAGACAGAGAGACCCAGTACTTC.

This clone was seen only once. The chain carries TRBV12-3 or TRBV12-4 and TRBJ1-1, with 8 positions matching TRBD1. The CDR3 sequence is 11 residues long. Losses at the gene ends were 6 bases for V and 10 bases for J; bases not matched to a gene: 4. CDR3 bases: TGTGCCAGCAGCCCGGACAGGGTAGCTTTCTTT. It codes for CASSPDRVAFF.

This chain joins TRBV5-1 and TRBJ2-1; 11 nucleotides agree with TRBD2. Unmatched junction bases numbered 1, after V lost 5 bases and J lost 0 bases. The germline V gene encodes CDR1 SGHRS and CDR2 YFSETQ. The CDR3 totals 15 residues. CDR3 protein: CASRLAGVSYNEQFF. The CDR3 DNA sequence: TGCGCCAGCAGACTAGCGGGAGTCTCCTACAATGAGCAGTTCTTC. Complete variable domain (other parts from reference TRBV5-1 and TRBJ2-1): KAGVTQTPRYLIKTRGQQVTLSCSPISGHRSVSWYQQTPGQGLQFLFEYFSETQRNKGNFPGRFSGRQFSNSRSEMNVSTLELGDSALYLCASRLAGVSYNEQFFGPGTRLTVL.

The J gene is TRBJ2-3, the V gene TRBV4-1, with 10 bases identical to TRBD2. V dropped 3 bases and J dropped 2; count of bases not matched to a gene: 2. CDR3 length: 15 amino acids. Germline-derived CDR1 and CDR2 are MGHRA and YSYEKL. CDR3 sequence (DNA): TGCGCCAGCAGCCAGGGGACTAGCGCCACAGATACGCAGTATTTT. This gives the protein CASSQGTSATDTQYF.

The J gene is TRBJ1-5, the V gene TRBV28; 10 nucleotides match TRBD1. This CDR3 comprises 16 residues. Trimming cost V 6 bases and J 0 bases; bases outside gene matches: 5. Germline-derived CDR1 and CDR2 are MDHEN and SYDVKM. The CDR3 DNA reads TGTGCCAGCAGGGAGGACAGGGGGAATAGCAATCAGCCCCAGCATTTT. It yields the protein CASREDRGNSNQPQHF.

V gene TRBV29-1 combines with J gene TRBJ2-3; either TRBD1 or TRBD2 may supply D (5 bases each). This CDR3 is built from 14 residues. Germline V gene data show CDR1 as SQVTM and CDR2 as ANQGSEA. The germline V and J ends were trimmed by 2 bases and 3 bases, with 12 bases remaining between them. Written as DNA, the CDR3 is TGCAGCGTTGAAACTGGGGACGGGACAGATACGCAGTATTTT. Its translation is CSVETGDGTDTQYF.

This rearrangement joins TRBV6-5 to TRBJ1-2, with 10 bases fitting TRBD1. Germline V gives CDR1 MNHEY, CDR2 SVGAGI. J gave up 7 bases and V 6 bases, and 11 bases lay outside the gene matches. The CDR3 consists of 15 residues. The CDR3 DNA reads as TGTGCCAGCAGGCCCAGACAGGGGGCGCAAAGTGGCTACACCTTC. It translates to CASRPRQGAQSGYTF.

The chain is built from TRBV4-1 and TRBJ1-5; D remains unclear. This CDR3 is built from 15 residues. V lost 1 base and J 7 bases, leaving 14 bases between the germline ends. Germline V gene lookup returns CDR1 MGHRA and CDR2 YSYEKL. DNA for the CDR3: TGCGCCAGCAGCCAAGTTGCAGAGGGAAGGCAGCCCCAGCATTTT. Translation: CASSQVAEGRQPQHF.

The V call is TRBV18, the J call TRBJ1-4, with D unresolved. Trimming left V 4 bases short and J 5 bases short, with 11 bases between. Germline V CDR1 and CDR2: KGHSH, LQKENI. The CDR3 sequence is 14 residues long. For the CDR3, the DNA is TGTGCCAGCTCACGGGGTTTGGAGAATGAAAAACTGTTTTTT. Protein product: CASSRGLENEKLFF.

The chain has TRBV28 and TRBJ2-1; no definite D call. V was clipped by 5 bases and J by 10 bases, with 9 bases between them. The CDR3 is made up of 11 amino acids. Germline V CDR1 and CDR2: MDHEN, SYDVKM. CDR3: CASSVRREQFF. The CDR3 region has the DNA TGTGCCAGCAGTGTCCGCAGGGAGCAGTTCTTC.

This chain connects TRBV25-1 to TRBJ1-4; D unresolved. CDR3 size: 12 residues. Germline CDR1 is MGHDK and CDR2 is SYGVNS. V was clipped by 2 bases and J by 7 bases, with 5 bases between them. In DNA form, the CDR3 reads TGTGCCAGCAGTGAAGTGAGTGAAAAACTGTTTTTT. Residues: CASSEVSEKLFF.

CDR3 residues: CASRETFREKAFF. CDR3 DNA sequence: TGTGCCAGCAGGGAGACTTTCAGGGAGAAAGCTTTCTTT. The V gene is TRBV28, the J gene TRBJ1-1; weak D call: TRBD1 (5 bases). Germline V gene sequence: CDR1 MDHEN, CDR2 SYDVKM. This CDR3 has 13 residues. Between the trimmed V and J ends, which lost 6 bases and 9 bases, there was a span of 17 bases.

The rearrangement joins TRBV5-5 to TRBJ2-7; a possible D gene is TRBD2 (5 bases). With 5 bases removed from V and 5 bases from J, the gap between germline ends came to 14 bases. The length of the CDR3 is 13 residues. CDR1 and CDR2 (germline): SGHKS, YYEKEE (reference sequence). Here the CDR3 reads CASSLPTRNEQYF. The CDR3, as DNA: TGTGCCAGCAGTCTCCCTACTAGAAACGAGCAGTACTTC.

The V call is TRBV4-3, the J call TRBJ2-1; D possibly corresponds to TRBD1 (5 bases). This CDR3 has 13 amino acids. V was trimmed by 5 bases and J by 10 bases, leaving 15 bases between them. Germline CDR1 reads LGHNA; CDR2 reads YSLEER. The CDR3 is CASSWGPGPEQFF. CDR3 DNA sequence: TGCGCCAGCAGCTGGGGCCCCGGTCCGGAGCAGTTCTTC.

The CDR3 bases are TGTGCCAGCAGCGTAGCTGGGGGTGGGACCCAGTACTTC. This sequence encodes CASSVAGGGTQYF. This chain connects TRBV9 to TRBJ2-5; the D gene could be TRBD1 or TRBD2 (5 bases each). There are 13 residues in the CDR3. Germline-derived CDR1 and CDR2 are SGDLS and YYNGEE. V was clipped by 0 bases and J by 7 bases, with 10 bases between them. Looking up the rest from reference TRBV9 and TRBJ2-5 gives the full variable domain: DSGVTQTPKHLITATGQRVTLRCSPRSGDLSVYWYQQSLDQGLQFLIQYYNGEERAKGNILERFSAQQFPDLHSELNLSSLELGDSALYFCASSVAGGGTQYFGPGTRLLVL.

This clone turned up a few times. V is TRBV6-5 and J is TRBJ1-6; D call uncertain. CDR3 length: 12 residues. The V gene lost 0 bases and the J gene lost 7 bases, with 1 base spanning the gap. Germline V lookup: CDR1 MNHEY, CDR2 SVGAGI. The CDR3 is CASSYSNSPLHF. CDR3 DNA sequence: TGTGCCAGCAGTTACTCGAATTCACCCCTCCACTTT.

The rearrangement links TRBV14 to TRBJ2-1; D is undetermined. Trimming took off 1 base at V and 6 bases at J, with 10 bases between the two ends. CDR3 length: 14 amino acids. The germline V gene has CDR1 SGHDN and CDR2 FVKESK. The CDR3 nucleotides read TGTGCCAGCAGCCAAGGATATGGCGCCAATGAGCAGTTCTTC. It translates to CASSQGYGANEQFF.